The sequence of this TCR beta chain was determined in a study of circulating and synovial CD4+ cells in juvenile arthritis. Study conclusions and caveats: These blood cells shared more CDR3 sequences with synovium than bulk blood. Vbeta family usage analysis did not detect the pathogenic-like versus bulk difference.

The CDR3 length is 15 residues. Per germline, CDR1 SGHRS and CDR2 YFSETQ. V lost 4 bases, J lost 5 bases, and 3 bases stayed unmatched. Measured with immunoSEQ multiplex PCR; TCRdb has only the in-frame clones, and not every one. The sample records fewer than 35,000 clones, around 95% being singletons. Points on this clone: Its target is unknown.

This chain joins TRBV5-1 and TRBJ1-6; 10 bases are a match to TRBD1. This clonotype was obtained from a human donor with juvenile idiopathic arthritis. Sequenced sample: CD4+ T cells from blood. CDR3 nucleotides: TGCGCCAGCAGCACCGGGACAGGGGATAATTCACCCCTCCACTTT. Its protein product is CASSTGTGDNSPLHF.